This is a list of T cell receptor beta chains from one sample in a study of blood T cell repertoires in COVID-19. Method: immunoSEQ multiplex PCR; TCRdb's copy keeps in-frame clones and lacks some. The data hold roughly 150,000 clones, with around 86% observed a single time. Sequencing input: peripheral blood. The receptors stem from an elderly man with acute or convalescent COVID-19. The CDR3 runs from the conserved cysteine through the conserved F or W. D genes are given only for firm matches. Part of the rows lack a size; the others show once, few, many or a class for expanded clones.

TRBV28	TRBJ2-3	15	-	-	TGTGCCAGCAGAGGCAGACAGCTTAGCATGTATACGCAGTATTTT	CASRGRQLSMYTQYF
TRBV6-5	TRBJ1-1	15	-	TRBD1	TGTGCCAGCCGTTGGACCGGGACAGCCAACACTGAAGCTTTCTTT	CASRWTGTANTEAFF
TRBV27	TRBJ1-4	16	-	-	TGTGCCAGCAGTTTGCGGGCGGGCGGGGCTAATGAAAAACTGTTTTTT	CASSLRAGGANEKLFF
TRBV6-5	TRBJ1-2	13	-	TRBD1	TGTGCCAGCAGACCAACAGGGGGCATTGGCTACACCTTC	CASRPTGGIGYTF
TRBV28	TRBJ1-6	12	-	-	TGTGCCAGTGGGGGGGTTGGGTCACCCCTCCACTTT	CASGGVGSPLHF
TRBV2	TRBJ2-1	14	-	-	TGTGCCAGCAGTGAATTTTTAACAGGCAATGAGCAGTTCTTC	CASSEFLTGNEQFF
TRBV2	TRBJ2-1	15	-	-	TGTGCCAGCAGTGAAAGACAGGTTGGCCTCAATGAGCAGTTCTTC	CASSERQVGLNEQFF
TRBV19	TRBJ1-5	12	-	-	TGTGCCAGTTCAGGGGACAATCAGCCCCAGCATTTT	CASSGDNQPQHF
TRBV5-1	TRBJ2-7	16	-	TRBD2	TGCGCCAGCAGCTTGGCCCCGCGGGAGGTCCCCGACGAGCAGTACTTC	CASSLAPREVPDEQYF
TRBV6-4	TRBJ2-1	16	-	TRBD2	TGTGCCAGCAGTGACTGGACTAGCGGGAGACAAAATGAGCAGTTCTTC	CASSDWTSGRQNEQFF
TRBV10-3	TRBJ2-2	14	few	TRBD1	TGTGCCATCGGCCGGGACAGGGACACCGGGGAGCTGTTTTTT	CAIGRDRDTGELFF
TRBV28	TRBJ1-5	15	-	TRBD1	TGTGCCAGCAGTTTCATGAGGGGGCAGGGTCAGCCCCAGCATTTT	CASSFMRGQGQPQHF
TRBV2	TRBJ2-7	12	-	TRBD1	TGTGCCAGCGACAGGGACGGCTACGAGCAGTACTTC	CASDRDGYEQYF
TRBV27	TRBJ2-5	11	-	-	TGTGCCAGGCTTCGGGGGTCAGCCCAGTACTTC	CARLRGSAQYF
TRBV29-1	TRBJ2-1	12	-	-	TGCAGCGTTGCGTCGGATAGGGGTGAGCAGTTCTTC	CSVASDRGEQFF
TRBV19	TRBJ1-6	14	-	-	TGTGCCAGTAGGATCGGGCAGGGCAATTCACCCCTCCACTTT	CASRIGQGNSPLHF
TRBV27	TRBJ2-7	14	few	-	TGTGCCAGCAGTTTACGGGAAAGCTCCTACGAGCAGTACTTC	CASSLRESSYEQYF
TRBV5-1	TRBJ2-2	14	-	TRBD1	TGCGCCAGCAGCTGGGGACAGGGCACCGGGGAGCTGTTTTTT	CASSWGQGTGELFF
TRBV19	TRBJ2-1	15	once	-	TGTGCCAGTAGGAGTGGACAGAGCTCCTACAATGAGCAGTTCTTC	CASRSGQSSYNEQFF
TRBV5-1	TRBJ2-7	14	-	-	TGCGCCAGCAGCTTGGTGGCAGAGGGTACGGAGCAGTACTTC	CASSLVAEGTEQYF
TRBV2	TRBJ2-7	16	-	TRBD2	TGTGCCAGCAGAGCCACTAGCGGGGGGTCTTCCTACGAGCAGTACTTC	CASRATSGGSSYEQYF
TRBV5-1	TRBJ2-2	15	few	-	TGCGCCAGCAGCGTAAATCCAGGGGACACCGGGGAGCTGTTTTTT	CASSVNPGDTGELFF
TRBV28	TRBJ2-4	15	-	TRBD1	TGTGCCAGCAGTTTGGGACAGCTAGTCAAAAACATTCAGTACTTC	CASSLGQLVKNIQYF
TRBV10-2	TRBJ2-3	14	-	-	TGCGCCAGCAGTTCCCGGACAGTAACAGATACGCAGTATTTT	CASSSRTVTDTQYF
TRBV6-5	TRBJ1-3	16	-	TRBD1	TGTGCCAGCAGTTCATGGGACAGGGATTCTGGAAACACCATATATTTT	CASSSWDRDSGNTIYF
TRBV5-4	TRBJ1-4	17	-	-	TGTGCCACCTCCTATGGGGGCAGTGCTGCAACTAATGAAAAACTGTTTTTT	CATSYGGSAATNEKLFF
TRBV30	TRBJ1-1	15	-	-	TGTGCCTGGGGTGGGCCGGGAAACATGAACACTGAAGCTTTCTTT	CAWGGPGNMNTEAFF
TRBV9	TRBJ2-1	15	-	TRBD2	TGTGCCAGCAGCGGTGACGGGACTAGGTACAATGAGCAGTTCTTC	CASSGDGTRYNEQFF
TRBV7-9	TRBJ2-1	17	once	TRBD2	TGTGCCAGCAGCCTTGGACCGGGACTAGCGGGGGGGAGTGAGCAGTTCTTC	CASSLGPGLAGGSEQFF
TRBV27	TRBJ2-5	15	-	TRBD1	TGTGCCAGCAGCGCGGGGACAGGGGGTCAAGAGACCCAGTACTTC	CASSAGTGGQETQYF
TRBV4-2	TRBJ1-3	17	-	TRBD1	TGTGCCAGCAGCCAATCCGCCGGGACAGACTCTGGAAACACCATATATTTT	CASSQSAGTDSGNTIYF
TRBV29-1	TRBJ2-1	11	-	-	TGCAGCGTTGTACGGTACAATGAGCAGTTCTTC	CSVVRYNEQFF
TRBV7-8	TRBJ1-2	16	-	-	TGTGCCAGCAGCTTAGGTACCTCGATCTCTACCTATGGCTACACCTTC	CASSLGTSISTYGYTF
TRBV6-5	TRBJ2-3	15	-	-	TGTGCCAGCAGTCCCCAGGGTAGGGACACAGATACGCAGTATTTT	CASSPQGRDTDTQYF
TRBV6-1	TRBJ1-1	14	-	TRBD1	TGTGCCAGCAGTGAAGCTCCAGGGGGCACTGAAGCTTTCTTT	CASSEAPGGTEAFF
TRBV30	TRBJ2-1	14	-	TRBD2	TGTGCCTGGACTAGCGGGAGTGTATACAATGAGCAGTTCTTC	CAWTSGSVYNEQFF
TRBV18	TRBJ1-5	15	-	TRBD1	TGTGCCAGCTCAGGGGACAGGGAGTCGCAGCAGCCCCAGCATTTT	CASSGDRESQQPQHF
TRBV19	TRBJ2-3	15	-	TRBD2	TGTGCCAGTAGTATCCTTAGCGGGGGTCGCGGTACGCAGTATTTT	CASSILSGGRGTQYF
TRBV3-1/TRBV3-2	TRBJ2-7	14	-	TRBD1	TGTGCCAGCAGCCAAGTCACAGGGGCCTACGAGCAGTACTTC	CASSQVTGAYEQYF
TRBV28	TRBJ1-5	15	-	TRBD1	TGTGCCAGCAGTCTTAGGGGGCCAAGCAATCAGCCCCAGCATTTT	CASSLRGPSNQPQHF
TRBV5-8	TRBJ2-3	16	-	TRBD2	TGTGCCAGCCCTCGGCGGCCTAGCGGGCCCACAGATACGCAGTATTTT	CASPRRPSGPTDTQYF
TRBV19	TRBJ1-1	13	-	-	TGTGCCAGTAGTATAGGGGGCAGCACTGAAGCTTTCTTT	CASSIGGSTEAFF
TRBV5-4	TRBJ2-3	15	few	TRBD2	TGTGCCAGCAGCTTAGCGGGAGGGCCAGGAGATACGCAGTATTTT	CASSLAGGPGDTQYF
TRBV27	TRBJ2-1	14	-	-	TGTGCCAGCAAAAGACAGTCTTCCTACAATGAGCAGTTCTTC	CASKRQSSYNEQFF
TRBV2	TRBJ1-1	14	-	TRBD1	TGTGCCAGCAGATCAGGGGGCGTGAACACTGAAGCTTTCTTT	CASRSGGVNTEAFF
TRBV5-1	TRBJ1-4	15	-	-	TGCGCCAGCAGCTACGGAGACTCAACTAATGAAAAACTGTTTTTT	CASSYGDSTNEKLFF
TRBV13	TRBJ2-3	14	-	-	TGTGCCAGCAGCTTAGAGGGGAAAACAGATACGCAGTATTTT	CASSLEGKTDTQYF
TRBV28	TRBJ2-5	12	-	TRBD2	TGTGGGGCCGCGGGGGGTCTAGAGACCCAGTACTTC	CGAAGGLETQYF
TRBV5-1	TRBJ1-1	15	-	-	TGCGCCAGCAGTTTTACAGCTGCTATGAACACTGAAGCTTTCTTT	CASSFTAAMNTEAFF
TRBV19	TRBJ2-2	15	-	TRBD2	TGTGCCAGTAGTACGACTAGCGGGGGGGCCGGGGAGCTGTTTTTT	CASSTTSGGAGELFF
TRBV29-1	TRBJ2-7	15	-	-	TGCAGCGTTGATGTGAGGGGGTTTGGGGCTAGCGAGCAGTACTTC	CSVDVRGFGASEQYF
TRBV3-1/TRBV3-2	TRBJ2-1	15	-	TRBD2	TGTGCCAGCAGCCAATTAGCGGGGGCCTACAATGAGCAGTTCTTC	CASSQLAGAYNEQFF
TRBV5-4	TRBJ1-4	15	-	-	TGTGCCAGCAGCCGCGCAGGCTCAACTAATGAAAAACTGTTTTTT	CASSRAGSTNEKLFF
TRBV27	TRBJ2-5	14	few	-	TGTGCCAGCAGCTCCTGGGGCCCCCAAGAGACCCAGTACTTC	CASSSWGPQETQYF
TRBV3-1/TRBV3-2	TRBJ1-1	14	-	-	TGTGCCAGCAGCCAAGCTTACGGGGGCACTGAAGCTTTCTTT	CASSQAYGGTEAFF
TRBV6-5	TRBJ1-1	14	-	TRBD1	TGTGCCAGCAGCCTGGGACAGATGAACACTGAAGCTTTCTTT	CASSLGQMNTEAFF
TRBV2	TRBJ1-5	15	-	-	TGTGCCAGCAGAGTCGGGACACTTAGCAATCAGCCCCAGCATTTT	CASRVGTLSNQPQHF